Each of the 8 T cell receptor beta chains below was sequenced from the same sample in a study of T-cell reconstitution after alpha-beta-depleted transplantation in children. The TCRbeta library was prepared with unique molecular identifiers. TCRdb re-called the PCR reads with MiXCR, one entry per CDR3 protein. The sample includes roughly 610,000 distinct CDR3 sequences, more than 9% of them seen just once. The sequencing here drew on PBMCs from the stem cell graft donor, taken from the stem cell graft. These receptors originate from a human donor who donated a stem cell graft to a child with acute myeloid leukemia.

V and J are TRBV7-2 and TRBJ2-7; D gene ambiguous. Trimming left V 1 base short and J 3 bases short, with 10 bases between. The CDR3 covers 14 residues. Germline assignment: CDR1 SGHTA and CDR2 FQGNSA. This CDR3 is CASSLVGLYYEQYF. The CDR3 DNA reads TGTGCCAGCAGCTTAGTTGGTCTTTACTACGAGCAGTACTTC.

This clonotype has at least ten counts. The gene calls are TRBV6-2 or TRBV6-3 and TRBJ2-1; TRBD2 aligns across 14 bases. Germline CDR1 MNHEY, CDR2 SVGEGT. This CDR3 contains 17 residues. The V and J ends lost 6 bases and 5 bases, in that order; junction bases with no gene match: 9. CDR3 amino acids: CASSRLAGGLRDNEQFF. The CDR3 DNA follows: TGTGCCAGCAGCCGACTAGCGGGAGGGTTAAGGGACAATGAGCAGTTCTTC.

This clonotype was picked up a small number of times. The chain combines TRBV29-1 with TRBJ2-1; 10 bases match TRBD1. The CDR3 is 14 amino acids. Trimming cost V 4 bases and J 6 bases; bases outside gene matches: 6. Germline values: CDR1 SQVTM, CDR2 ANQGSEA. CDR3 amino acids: CSVVFGTGVNEQFF. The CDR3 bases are TGCAGCGTTGTGTTCGGGACAGGGGTCAATGAGCAGTTCTTC.

CDR3 sequence: CASSVRREGKNTEAFF. CDR3 DNA: TGTGCCAGCAGCGTTCGTCGTGAGGGTAAGAACACTGAAGCTTTCTTT. The rearrangement uses TRBV9 and TRBJ1-1; D gene unclear. The V gene lost 2 bases and the J gene lost 1 base, with 15 bases spanning the gap. Germline V CDR1 and CDR2: SGDLS, YYNGEE. The CDR3 is 16 amino acids. Variable domain in full (rest from reference TRBV9 and TRBJ1-1): DSGVTQTPKHLITATGQRVTLRCSPRSGDLSVYWYQQSLDQGLQFLIQYYNGEERAKGNILERFSAQQFPDLHSELNLSSLELGDSALYFCASSVRREGKNTEAFFGQGTRLTVV.

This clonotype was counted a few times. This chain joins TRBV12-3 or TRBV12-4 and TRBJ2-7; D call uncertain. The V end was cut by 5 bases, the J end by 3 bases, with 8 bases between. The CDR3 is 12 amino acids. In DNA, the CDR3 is TGTGCCAGCAGTCACTCCGACTACGAGCAGTACTTC. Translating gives CASSHSDYEQYF.

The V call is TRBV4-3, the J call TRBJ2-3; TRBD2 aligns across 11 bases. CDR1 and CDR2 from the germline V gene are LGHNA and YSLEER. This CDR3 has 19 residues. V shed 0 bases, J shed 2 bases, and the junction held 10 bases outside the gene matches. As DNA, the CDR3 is TGCGCCAGCAGCCAAGATCAGTGGCCGGGACTAGCGGCCACAGATACGCAGTATTTT. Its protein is CASSQDQWPGLAATDTQYF.

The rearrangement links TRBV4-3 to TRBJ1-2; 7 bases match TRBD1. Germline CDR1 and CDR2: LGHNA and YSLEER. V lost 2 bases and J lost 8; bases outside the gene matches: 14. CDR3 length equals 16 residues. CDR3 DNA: TGCGCCAGCAGCCAAAGCTGGGACAGATCCGGATTCGGCTACACCTTC. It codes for CASSQSWDRSGFGYTF.

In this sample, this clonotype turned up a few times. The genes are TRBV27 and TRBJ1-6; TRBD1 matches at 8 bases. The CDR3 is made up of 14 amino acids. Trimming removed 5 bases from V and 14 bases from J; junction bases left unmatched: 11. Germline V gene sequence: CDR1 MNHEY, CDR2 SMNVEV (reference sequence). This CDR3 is CASSRGTGPLTLHF. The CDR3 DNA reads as TGTGCCAGCAGTAGAGGGACAGGACCCCTCACCCTCCACTTT.